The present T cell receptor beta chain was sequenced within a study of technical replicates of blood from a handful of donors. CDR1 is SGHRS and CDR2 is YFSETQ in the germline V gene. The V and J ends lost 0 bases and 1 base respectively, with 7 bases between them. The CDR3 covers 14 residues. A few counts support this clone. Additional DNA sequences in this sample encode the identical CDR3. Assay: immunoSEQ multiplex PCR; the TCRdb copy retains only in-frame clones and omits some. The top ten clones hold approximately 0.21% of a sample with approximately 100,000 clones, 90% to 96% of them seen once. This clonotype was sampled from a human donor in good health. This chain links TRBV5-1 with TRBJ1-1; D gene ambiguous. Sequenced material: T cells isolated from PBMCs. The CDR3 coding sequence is TGCGCCAGCAGCTTGGCCCCAGGGAACACTGAAGCTTTCTTT. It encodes CASSLAPGNTEAFF.